This T cell receptor (beta chain) was sequenced in a study of identifying expanded T cells in peripheral blood. Trimming took 9 bases from V and 0 from J, leaving 21 bases between them. CDR3 length equals 17 residues. Germline V CDR1 and CDR2: LNHDA, SQIVND (reference sequence). Healthy donors had no documented immune events, such as infections, while sampled. Clones were read by immunoSEQ multiplex PCR, and TCRdb kept only the in-frame ones, dropping some. This sample has 84,000 or so clones, with approximately 90% found just once. Remarks on this clone: The antigen remains undetermined.

General study results and limits: Over around two and four weeks, about 15 and 19 clones changed, versus more than 1 between replicates. Variance in clone template counts between approximately 2-week samples significantly increased with total template count across all healthy donors.

The sequenced sample was blood. This chain links TRBV19 with TRBJ1-3, with D tentatively TRBD1 (5 bases). This clonotype originated in a person aged 18 to 75 in good health. CDR3 loop: CASQNTGTASSGNTIYF. As DNA, the CDR3 is TGTGCCAGCCAGAATACCGGGACGGCTAGCTCTGGAAACACCATATATTTT. Drawing the rest from reference TRBV19 and TRBJ1-3, the complete variable domain is DGGITQSPKYLFRKEGQNVTLSCEQNLNHDAMYWYRQDPGQGLRLIYYSQIVNDFQKGDIAEGYSVSREKKESFPLTVTSAQKNPTAFYLCASQNTGTASSGNTIYFGEGSWLTVV.